A single sample is the source of the 8 T cell receptor beta chains below, sequenced in a study of cytomegalovirus exposure and HLA in healthy donors. This PCR relied on a set of 60 Vbeta primers and 13 Jbeta primers. Using immunoSEQ multiplex PCR, the repertoire was profiled, and TCRdb retains in-frame clones only, with some absent. The sample records some 200,000 clones, about 88% being singletons. Sample: PBMCs. The receptor set was obtained from a girl in the first two years of life in good health and CMV-seronegative.

The rearrangement joins TRBV4-3 to TRBJ2-7; D perhaps matches TRBD1 (5 bases). V gave up 5 bases and J gave up 6 bases, with 20 bases separating them. This CDR3 region has 15 residues. Germline CDR1 is LGHNA and CDR2 is YSLEER. CDR3: CASSETAYSSGEQYF. CDR3 coding DNA: TGCGCCAGCAGCGAGACAGCGTACTCCTCAGGCGAGCAGTACTTC.

V is TRBV7-6 and J is TRBJ2-7; 8 bases match TRBD2. The CDR3 loop spans 14 amino acids. The trim removed 5 bases at V and 4 bases at J, leaving 7 bases unmatched. The germline V gene has CDR1 SGHVS and CDR2 FNYEAQ. CDR3 DNA: TGTGCCAGCAGCCGAGGCCGACTAGCGTACGAGCAGTACTTC. This encodes CASSRGRLAYEQYF.

This rearrangement joins TRBV12-5 to TRBJ2-3; the match to TRBD1 covers 10 bases. The junction had 15 bases not matched to a gene; V was cut back by 6 bases and J by 6 bases. Germline CDR1 LGHNT, CDR2 FRNRAP. The CDR3 has 17 amino acids. CDR3 coding DNA: TGTGCTAGTGGCACGAAAACCGGGACAGGGGTAGAGGATACGCAGTATTTT. Translated: CASGTKTGTGVEDTQYF.

V gene TRBV30 combines with J gene TRBJ2-3; 7 bases fit TRBD2. The ends lost 2 bases at V and 8 bases at J; junction bases unmatched: 13. Germline V CDR1 and CDR2: GTSNPN, SVGIG (reference sequence). The CDR3 has 15 residues. CDR3 in amino acids: CAWSFGSGGSGTQYF. CDR3 DNA sequence: TGTGCCTGGAGTTTCGGGTCGGGAGGTTCTGGTACGCAGTATTTT.

This chain uses TRBV4-1 with TRBJ1-2, with 7 bases that match TRBD1. Germline CDR1 is MGHRA and CDR2 is YSYEKL. CDR3 length: 16 residues. The V and J ends lost 3 bases and 6 bases, in that order; junction bases with no gene match: 13. The CDR3, as DNA: TGCGCCAGCAGCCACGGGACAGTGACGACGTATGATGGCTACACCTTC. Amino acid sequence: CASSHGTVTTYDGYTF.

The V and J genes are TRBV6-1 and TRBJ2-1; TRBD2 aligns across 8 bases. The CDR3 is 15 amino acids. V shed 7 bases, J shed 14 bases, and the junction held 19 bases outside the gene matches. The V gene's germline CDR1 is MNHNS and CDR2 SASEGT. The CDR3 DNA reads as TGTGCCAGCACTCACCGGGGGGGTAGTTTTGGGGAGGAGTTCTTC. Its protein product is CASTHRGGSFGEEFF.

In this sample, this clone turned up once. The chain uses TRBV9 and TRBJ1-2; TRBD1 might be the D (5 bases). The germline V gene has CDR1 SGDLS and CDR2 YYNGEE. The ends were cut back, 0 bases at V and 5 bases at J, with 14 bases in the middle. This CDR3 has 15 residues. DNA of the CDR3: TGTGCCAGCAGCGTAGCTCGCGGGGGACGGTATGGCTACACCTTC. It is translated as CASSVARGGRYGYTF.

V is TRBV6-1 and J is TRBJ1-2; weak D call: TRBD1 (5 bases). CDR3 size: 16 residues. Trimming pared 2 bases from V and 4 bases from J, leaving 17 bases between. Germline V gives CDR1 MNHNS, CDR2 SASEGT. This chain's CDR3 is CASSEKVSGLLYGYTF. DNA of the CDR3: TGTGCCAGCAGTGAAAAAGTCTCAGGGTTACTCTATGGCTACACCTTC.